These T cell receptor beta chains were read from a single sample in a study of identical twins. TCRdb re-called the 5' RACE reads through MiXCR, storing one row per CDR3 protein. The sample holds 1.5 million to 2 million distinct CDR3 sequences, under 35% seen once. Sequenced sample: cord blood. The receptors originated from a newborn girl in good health. CDR3s include the opening cysteine and the closing phenylalanine or tryptophan. A D gene is named only where the DNA matches it firmly. Not every row has a clone size; where given, it reads once, few, many or a size class.

>-|13|TRBJ2-1|-|TRBV25-1
CASSEYGGNEQFF
TGTGCCAGCAGTGAATATGGGGGGAATGAGCAGTTCTTC
>-|16|TRBJ2-1|TRBD2|TRBV5-1
CASSLAERGVAMEQFF
TGCGCCAGCAGCTTGGCCGAGCGGGGGGTAGCTATGGAGCAGTTCTTC
>few|16|TRBJ2-7|TRBD2|TRBV3-1
CASSQEWLAGGNEQYF
TGTGCCAGCAGCCAAGAATGGCTAGCGGGCGGAAATGAGCAGTACTTC
>-|14|TRBJ2-7|TRBD1|TRBV10-3
CAISGGQGSGEQYF
TGTGCCATCAGTGGCGGACAGGGGTCGGGGGAGCAGTACTTC
>-|13|TRBJ2-3|-|TRBV20-1
CSALGTPTDTQYF
TGCAGTGCTTTAGGGACGCCGACAGATACGCAGTATTTT
>-|13|TRBJ1-2|-|TRBV29-1
CSVGLGKRYGYTF
TGCAGCGTTGGGCTCGGGAAGAGGTATGGCTACACCTTC
>many|17|TRBJ1-2|-|TRBV5-1
CASSSTWTTGILYGYTF
TGCGCCAGCAGCTCCACCTGGACAACCGGGATCTTATATGGCTACACCTTC
>-|13|TRBJ1-6|-|TRBV10-3
CAISGTSGSPLHF
TGTGCCATCAGTGGGACAAGCGGTTCACCCCTCCACTTT
>-|12|TRBJ1-4|-|TRBV20-1
CGGGTTNEKLFF
TGCGGTGGAGGGACAACTAATGAAAAACTGTTTTTT
>-|11|TRBJ1-2|-|TRBV20-1
CSARENNGYTF
TGCAGTGCTAGAGAGAACAATGGCTACACCTTC
>few|15|TRBJ2-1|-|TRBV7-9
CASSRRQSHYNEQFF
TGTGCCAGCAGCCGAAGACAGAGCCACTACAATGAGCAGTTCTTC
>few|15|TRBJ2-1|TRBD1|TRBV10-3
CAISERQGGANEQFF
TGTGCCATCAGTGAGAGACAGGGGGGGGCCAATGAGCAGTTCTTC
>many|14|TRBJ1-2|-|TRBV10-3
CAIRDTPGPRGYTF
TGTGCCATCAGAGACACTCCAGGGCCACGAGGCTACACCTTC
>-|15|TRBJ1-1|-|TRBV5-1
CASSGNMGGYTEAFF
TGCGCCAGCAGCGGAAACATGGGTGGGTACACTGAAGCTTTCTTT
>-|13|TRBJ1-3|-|TRBV5-1
CASGTSSGNTIYF
TGCGCCAGCGGGACATCGAGTGGAAACACCATATATTTT
>few|15|TRBJ2-1|TRBD2|TRBV20-1
CSAGHSGRPYNEQFF
TGCAGTGCTGGCCATAGCGGGAGGCCCTACAATGAGCAGTTCTTC
>few|11|TRBJ1-2|-|TRBV7-2
CASSPHRVHTF
TGTGCCAGCAGCCCCCATCGGGTCCACACCTTC
>few|11|TRBJ1-1|-|TRBV29-1
CSVGGGPEAFF
TGCAGCGTCGGGGGAGGCCCTGAAGCTTTCTTT
>many|11|TRBJ2-7|-|TRBV29-1
CSVEDLRVEYF
TGCAGCGTTGAAGATCTGAGGGTGGAGTACTTC
>-|18|TRBJ2-3|TRBD2|TRBV5-1
CASSLPGGLATPYDTQYF
TGCGCCAGCAGCTTGCCCGGTGGACTAGCGACGCCCTACGATACGCAGTATTTT
>many|11|TRBJ2-1|-|TRBV12-5
CASGSYNEQFF
TGTGCTAGTGGTTCCTACAATGAGCAGTTCTTC
>few|17|TRBJ2-1|-|TRBV5-1
CASSLNPGQRAYNEQFF
TGCGCCAGCAGCTTGAATCCTGGACAGAGAGCCTACAATGAGCAGTTCTTC
>-|13|TRBJ2-5|-|TRBV20-1
CSAREVARHEQYF
TGCAGTGCTAGAGAGGTAGCAAGGCATGAGCAGTACTTC
>few|15|TRBJ2-1|-|TRBV20-1
CSAVRGVRHQEEQFF
TGCAGTGCCGTTAGGGGGGTTCGGCACCAAGAAGAGCAGTTCTTC
>few|14|TRBJ1-4|TRBD1|TRBV4-2
CASSQTGEAEKLFF
TGTGCCAGCAGCCAGACAGGGGAGGCGGAAAAACTGTTTTTT
>-|14|TRBJ1-4|TRBD1|TRBV30
CALLRGQGEEKLFF
TGTGCCTTACTTAGAGGACAGGGCGAAGAAAAACTGTTTTTT
>-|16|TRBJ2-3|TRBD2|TRBV5-1
CASSIGLAGTTDTQYF
TGCGCCAGCAGCATAGGACTAGCGGGGACCACAGATACGCAGTATTTT
>-|15|TRBJ1-6|-|TRBV12-3/TRBV12-4
CASSLEGRYNSPLHF
TGTGCCAGCAGTTTAGAGGGGAGGTATAATTCACCCCTCCACTTT
>many|16|TRBJ2-1|TRBD2|TRBV5-1
CASSLVAGEAYNEQFF
TGCGCCAGCAGCTTGGTGGCGGGAGAAGCCTACAATGAGCAGTTCTTC
>many|11|TRBJ2-3|-|TRBV12-3/TRBV12-4
CASTLGDTQYF
TGTGCCAGCACTTTGGGGGATACGCAGTATTTT
>-|17|TRBJ2-5|-|TRBV27
CASSFVSGSPMGETQYF
TGTGCCAGCAGTTTCGTAAGTGGTAGCCCGATGGGGGAGACCCAGTACTTC
>few|12|TRBJ1-2|-|TRBV20-1
CSAREETNGYTF
TGCAGTGCTAGAGAGGAGACAAATGGCTACACCTTC
>few|15|TRBJ1-1|TRBD1|TRBV5-1
CASSWGDRGVTEAFF
TGCGCCAGCAGCTGGGGAGACAGGGGCGTCACTGAAGCTTTCTTT
>-|14|TRBJ1-6|TRBD1|TRBV6-6
CASSYSGQNSPPHF
TGTGCCAGCAGTTACTCGGGACAGAATTCACCCCCCCACTTT
>few|18|TRBJ2-2|TRBD2|TRBV7-6
CASSLGLAGFANTGELFF
TGTGCCAGCAGCCTCGGACTAGCGGGATTCGCGAACACCGGGGAGCTGTTTTTT
>few|13|TRBJ1-5|-|TRBV2
CASSAVSNQPQHF
TGTGCCAGCAGTGCGGTGTCCAATCAGCCCCAGCATTTT
>-|17|TRBJ1-2|-|TRBV5-1
CASSRRWDIQGNYGYSF
TGCGCCAGCAGCCGCCGGTGGGACATCCAGGGAAACTATGGCTACTCCTTC
>-|18|TRBJ1-5|-|TRBV12-3/TRBV12-4
CASSLGGIPGLGNQPQHF
TGTGCCAGCAGTTTAGGGGGGATCCCTGGATTAGGCAATCAGCCCCAGCATTTT
>-|17|TRBJ2-3|TRBD2|TRBV25-1
CASSERATSGRAGTQYF
TGTGCCAGCAGTGAAAGGGCGACTAGCGGGAGGGCTGGTACGCAGTATTTT
>-|14|TRBJ1-2|-|TRBV3-1
CASSQDHRLDGYTF
TGTGCCAGCAGCCAAGATCACAGGCTGGATGGCTACACCTTC
>-|14|TRBJ2-7|TRBD2|TRBV20-1
CSARTSFRSYEQYF
TGCAGTGCACGGACTAGCTTTCGGTCCTACGAGCAGTACTTC
>-|13|TRBJ1-1|TRBD1|TRBV7-9
CASSRTGGYEAFF
TGTGCCAGCAGCCGGACAGGGGGGTATGAAGCTTTCTTT
>few|18|TRBJ2-7|-|TRBV4-1
CASSQVFGAKGSYNEQYF
TGCGCCAGCAGCCAAGTCTTCGGAGCCAAGGGTTCCTACAATGAGCAGTACTTC
>few|13|TRBJ2-2|-|TRBV10-3
CAVAPTNTGELFF
TGTGCCGTCGCCCCTACGAACACCGGGGAGCTGTTTTTT
>few|13|TRBJ1-2|TRBD1|TRBV20-1
CSAPTGGLYGYTF
TGCAGTGCCCCGACAGGGGGCCTATATGGCTACACCTTC